This TCR beta chain was profiled in a study of neoadjuvant anti-PD-1 for oral cavity cancer. Overall study: Non-progressing patients received a fourth nivolumab dose near day 43, then surgery on days 50-56.

The repertoire was sequenced with immunoSEQ multiplex PCR; TCRdb's copy has only in-frame clones and lacks some. This sample yields about 14,000 clones, of which 35% to 40% are seen a single time; just under 40% belongs to the top ten. The CDR3 contains 12 residues. V gave up 2 bases and J gave up 2 bases, with 7 bases separating them. From germline, CDR1 is SQVTM and CDR2 ANQGSEA. As for time point: after neoadjuvant nivolumab, at surgical resection. This clonotype was obtained from a person aged 35-79 years with oral cavity squamous cell carcinoma. This chain joins TRBV29-1 and TRBJ2-7; a possible D gene is TRBD1 (5 bases). The sample consisted of tumor tissue, taken after nivolumab (anti-PD-1) treatment. In DNA form, the CDR3 reads TGCAGCGTTGAAACAGGAACCTACGAGCAGTACTTC. Translation gives CSVETGTYEQYF.